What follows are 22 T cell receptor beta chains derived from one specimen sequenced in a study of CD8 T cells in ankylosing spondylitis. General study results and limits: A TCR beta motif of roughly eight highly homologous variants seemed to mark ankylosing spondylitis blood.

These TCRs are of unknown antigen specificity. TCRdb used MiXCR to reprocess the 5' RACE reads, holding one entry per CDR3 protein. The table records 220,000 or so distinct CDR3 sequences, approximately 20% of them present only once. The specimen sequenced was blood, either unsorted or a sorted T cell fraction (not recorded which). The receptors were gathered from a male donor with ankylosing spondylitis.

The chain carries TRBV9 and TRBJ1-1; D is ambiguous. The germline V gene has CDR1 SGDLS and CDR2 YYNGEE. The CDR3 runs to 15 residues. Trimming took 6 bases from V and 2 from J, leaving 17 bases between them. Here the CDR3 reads CASTPNEGLNTEAFF. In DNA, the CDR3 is TGTGCCAGCACCCCTAATGAGGGTTTAAACACTGAAGCTTTCTTT.

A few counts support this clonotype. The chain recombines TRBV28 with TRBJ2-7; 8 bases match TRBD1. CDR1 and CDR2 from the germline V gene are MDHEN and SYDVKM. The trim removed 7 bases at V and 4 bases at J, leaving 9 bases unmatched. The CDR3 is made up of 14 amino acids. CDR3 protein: CASNTQGAEYEQYF. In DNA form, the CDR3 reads TGTGCCAGCAACACCCAGGGGGCCGAGTACGAGCAGTACTTC.

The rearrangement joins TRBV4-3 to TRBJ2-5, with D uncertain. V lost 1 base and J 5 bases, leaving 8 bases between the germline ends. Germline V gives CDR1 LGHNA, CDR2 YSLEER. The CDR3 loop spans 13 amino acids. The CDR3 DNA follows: TGCGCCAGCAGCCAAGGGGTTGGGGAGACCCAGTACTTC. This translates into CASSQGVGETQYF.

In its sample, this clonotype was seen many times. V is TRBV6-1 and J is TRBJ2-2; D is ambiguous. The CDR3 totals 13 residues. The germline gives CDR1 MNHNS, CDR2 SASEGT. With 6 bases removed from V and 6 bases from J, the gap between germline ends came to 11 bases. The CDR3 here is CASSPLGAGELFF. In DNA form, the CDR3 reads TGTGCCAGCAGCCCTCTAGGTGCCGGGGAGCTGTTTTTT.

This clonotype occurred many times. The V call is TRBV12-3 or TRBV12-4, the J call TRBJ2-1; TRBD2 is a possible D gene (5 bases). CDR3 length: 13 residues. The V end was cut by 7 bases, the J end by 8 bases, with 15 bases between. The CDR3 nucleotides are TGTGCCAGCAATCTTAACGGGGAGTATGAGCAGTTCTTC. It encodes CASNLNGEYEQFF.

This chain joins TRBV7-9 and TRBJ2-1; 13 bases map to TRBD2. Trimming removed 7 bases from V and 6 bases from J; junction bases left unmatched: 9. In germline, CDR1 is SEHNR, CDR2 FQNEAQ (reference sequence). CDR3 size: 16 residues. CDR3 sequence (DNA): TGTGCCAGCAAGGAAGGACTAGCGGGAGCGGGCAATGAGCAGTTCTTC. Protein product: CASKEGLAGAGNEQFF.

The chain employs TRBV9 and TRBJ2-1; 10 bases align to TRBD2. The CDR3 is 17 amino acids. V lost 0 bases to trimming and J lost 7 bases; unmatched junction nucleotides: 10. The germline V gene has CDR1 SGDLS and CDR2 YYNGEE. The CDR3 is CASSVARASGGQNEQFF. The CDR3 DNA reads TGTGCCAGCAGCGTAGCCAGGGCTAGCGGGGGACAAAATGAGCAGTTCTTC. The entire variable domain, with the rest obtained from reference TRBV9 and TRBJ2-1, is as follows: DSGVTQTPKHLITATGQRVTLRCSPRSGDLSVYWYQQSLDQGLQFLIQYYNGEERAKGNILERFSAQQFPDLHSELNLSSLELGDSALYFCASSVARASGGQNEQFFGPGTRLTVL.

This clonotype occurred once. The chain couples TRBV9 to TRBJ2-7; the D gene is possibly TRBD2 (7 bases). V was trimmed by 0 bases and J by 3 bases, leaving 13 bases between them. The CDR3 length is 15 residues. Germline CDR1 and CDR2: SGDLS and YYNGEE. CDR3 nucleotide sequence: TGTGCCAGCAGCGTAGGGGGGGGCCCCTACTACGAGCAGTACTTC. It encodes CASSVGGGPYYEQYF.

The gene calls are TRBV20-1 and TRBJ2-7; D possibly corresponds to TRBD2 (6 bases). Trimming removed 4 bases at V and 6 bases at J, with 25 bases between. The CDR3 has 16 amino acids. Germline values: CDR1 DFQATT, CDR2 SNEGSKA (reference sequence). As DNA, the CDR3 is TGCAGTGCTAAGCTATGGGCTAGCGAAGGGACTGGCGAGCAGTACTTC. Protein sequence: CSAKLWASEGTGEQYF.

In DNA, the CDR3 is TGTGCCATATGGACAGGTAGCACAGATACGCAGTATTTT. It encodes CAIWTGSTDTQYF. The V gene is TRBV2, the J gene TRBJ2-3; 7 bases map to TRBD1. The V and J ends lost 10 bases and 0 bases, in that order; junction bases with no gene match: 4. Germline CDR1 is SNHLY and CDR2 is FYNNEI. This CDR3 has 13 amino acids.

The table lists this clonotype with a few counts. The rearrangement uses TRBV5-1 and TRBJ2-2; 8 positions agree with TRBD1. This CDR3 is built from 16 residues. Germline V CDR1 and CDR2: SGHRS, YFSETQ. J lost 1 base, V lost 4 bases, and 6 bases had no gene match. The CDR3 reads CASSPWDRQNTGELFF. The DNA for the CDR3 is TGCGCCAGCAGCCCCTGGGACAGGCAGAACACCGGGGAGCTGTTTTTT.

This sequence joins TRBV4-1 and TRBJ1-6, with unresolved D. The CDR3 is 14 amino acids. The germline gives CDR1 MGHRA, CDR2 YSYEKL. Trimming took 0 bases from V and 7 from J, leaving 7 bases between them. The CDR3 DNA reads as TGCGCCAGCAGCCAAGATAGTTGGAATTCACCCCTCCACTTT. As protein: CASSQDSWNSPLHF.

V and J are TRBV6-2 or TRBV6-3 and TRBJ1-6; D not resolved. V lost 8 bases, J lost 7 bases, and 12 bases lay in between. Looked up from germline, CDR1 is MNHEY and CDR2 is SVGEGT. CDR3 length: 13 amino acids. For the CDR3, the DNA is TGTGCCAGCGGTGGACCCTGGAATTCACCCCTCCACTTT. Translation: CASGGPWNSPLHF.

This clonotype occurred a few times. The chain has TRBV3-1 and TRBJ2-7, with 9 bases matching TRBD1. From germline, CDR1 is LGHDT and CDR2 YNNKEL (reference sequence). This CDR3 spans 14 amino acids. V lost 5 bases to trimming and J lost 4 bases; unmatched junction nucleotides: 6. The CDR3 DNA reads TGTGCCAGCAGCAACCGGGACAGGGTTTACGAGCAGTACTTC. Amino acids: CASSNRDRVYEQYF.

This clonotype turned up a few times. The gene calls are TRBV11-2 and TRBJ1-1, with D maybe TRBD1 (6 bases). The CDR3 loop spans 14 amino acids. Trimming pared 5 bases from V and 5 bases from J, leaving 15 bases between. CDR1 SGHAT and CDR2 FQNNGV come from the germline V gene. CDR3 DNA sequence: TGTGCCAGCAGCCAGGGGTGGGGGCTGACTGAAGCTTTCTTT. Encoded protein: CASSQGWGLTEAFF.

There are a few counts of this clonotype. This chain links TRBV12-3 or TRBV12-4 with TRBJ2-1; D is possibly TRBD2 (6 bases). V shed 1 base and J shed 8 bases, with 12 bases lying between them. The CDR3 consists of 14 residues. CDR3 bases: TGTGCCAGCAGTTTAGGACTAGATGCCTATGAGCAGTTCTTC. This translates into CASSLGLDAYEQFF.

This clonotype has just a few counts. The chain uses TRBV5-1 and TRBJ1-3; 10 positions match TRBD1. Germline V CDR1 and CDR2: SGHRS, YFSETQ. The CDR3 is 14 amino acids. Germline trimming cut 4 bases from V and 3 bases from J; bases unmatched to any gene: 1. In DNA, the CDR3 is TGCGCCAGCAGCGACAGGGGGCATGGAAACACCATATATTTT. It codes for CASSDRGHGNTIYF.

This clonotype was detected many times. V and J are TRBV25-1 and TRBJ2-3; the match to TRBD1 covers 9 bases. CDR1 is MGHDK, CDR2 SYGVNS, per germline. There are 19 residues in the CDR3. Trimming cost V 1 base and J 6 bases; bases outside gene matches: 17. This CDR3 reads CASSELGTGSFIVSDTQYF. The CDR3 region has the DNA TGTGCCAGCAGTGAATTGGGGACAGGGTCTTTTATTGTGTCGGATACGCAGTATTTT.

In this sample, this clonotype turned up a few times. The CDR3 sequence is CASSQDLTTSGNTIYF. The DNA of the CDR3 is TGTGCCAGCAGCCAAGATTTGACGACCTCTGGAAACACCATATATTTT. The rearrangement uses TRBV3-1 and TRBJ1-3, with D uncertain. This CDR3 is built from 16 residues. The germline V gene encodes CDR1 LGHDT and CDR2 YNNKEL (reference sequence). The V end was cut by 0 bases, the J end by 0 bases, with 9 bases between. The full variable domain, in which reference TRBV3-1 and TRBJ1-3 provide the parts outside the CDR3, is DTAVSQTPKYLVTQMGNDKSIKCEQNLGHDTMYWYKQDSKKFLKIMFSYNNKELIINETVPNRFSPKSPDKAHLNLHINSLELGDSAVYFCASSQDLTTSGNTIYFGEGSWLTVV.

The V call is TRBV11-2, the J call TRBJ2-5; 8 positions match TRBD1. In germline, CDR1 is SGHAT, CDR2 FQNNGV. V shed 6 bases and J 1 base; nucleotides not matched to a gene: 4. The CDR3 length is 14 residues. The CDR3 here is CASSSGQGQETQYF. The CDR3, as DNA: TGTGCCAGCAGTTCCGGACAGGGCCAAGAGACCCAGTACTTC.

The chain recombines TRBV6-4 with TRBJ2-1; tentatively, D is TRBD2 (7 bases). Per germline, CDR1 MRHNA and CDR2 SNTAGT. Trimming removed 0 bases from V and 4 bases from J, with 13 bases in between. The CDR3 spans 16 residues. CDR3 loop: CASSDSGGGAYNEQFF. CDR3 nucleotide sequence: TGTGCCAGCAGTGACTCAGGAGGGGGGGCGTACAATGAGCAGTTCTTC.

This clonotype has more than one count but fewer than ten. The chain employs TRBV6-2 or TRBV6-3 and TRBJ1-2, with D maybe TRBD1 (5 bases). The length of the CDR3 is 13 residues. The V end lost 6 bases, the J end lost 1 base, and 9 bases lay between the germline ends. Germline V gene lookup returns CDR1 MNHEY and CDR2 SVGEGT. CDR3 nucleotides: TGTGCCAGCAGCCCGACAGTTAACTATGGCTACACCTTC. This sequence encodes CASSPTVNYGYTF.